Below, one T cell receptor (beta chain) is given with its context. This sample stems from a study of blood T cell repertoires in COVID-19. Clones were sequenced by immunoSEQ multiplex PCR, and TCRdb holds only the in-frame ones, with some missing. Counted here are roughly 230,000 clones, 80% to 90% occurring once; the ten biggest clones make up around 7%. The CDR3 is made up of 13 amino acids. Germline lookup yields CDR1 SGHRS and CDR2 YFSETQ. V was clipped by 8 bases and J by 7 bases; unmatched bases: 6. This chain joins TRBV5-1 and TRBJ1-4; 9 bases match TRBD1. This clonotype was sampled from a young man in a cohort exposed to, infected with or recovered from COVID-19 (not recorded which). Sequenced input: PBMCs or T cells enriched from blood (not recorded which). This chain's CDR3 is CASRGQGLEKLFF. In nucleotides, the CDR3 is TGCGCCAGTAGGGGACAGGGACTTGAAAAACTGTTTTTT.